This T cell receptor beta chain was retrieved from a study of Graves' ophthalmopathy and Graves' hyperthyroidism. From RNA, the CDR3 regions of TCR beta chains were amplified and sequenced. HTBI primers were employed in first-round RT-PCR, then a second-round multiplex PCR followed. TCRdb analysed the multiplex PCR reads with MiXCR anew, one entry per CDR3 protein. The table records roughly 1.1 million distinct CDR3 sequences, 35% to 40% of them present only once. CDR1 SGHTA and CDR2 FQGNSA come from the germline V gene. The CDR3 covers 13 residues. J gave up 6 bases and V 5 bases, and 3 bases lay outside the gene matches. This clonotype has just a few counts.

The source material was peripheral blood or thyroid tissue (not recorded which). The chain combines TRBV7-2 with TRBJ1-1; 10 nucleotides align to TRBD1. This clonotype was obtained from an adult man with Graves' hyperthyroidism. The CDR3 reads CASSRDRGAEAFF. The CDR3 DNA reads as TGTGCCAGCAGCCGGGACAGGGGAGCTGAAGCTTTCTTT.